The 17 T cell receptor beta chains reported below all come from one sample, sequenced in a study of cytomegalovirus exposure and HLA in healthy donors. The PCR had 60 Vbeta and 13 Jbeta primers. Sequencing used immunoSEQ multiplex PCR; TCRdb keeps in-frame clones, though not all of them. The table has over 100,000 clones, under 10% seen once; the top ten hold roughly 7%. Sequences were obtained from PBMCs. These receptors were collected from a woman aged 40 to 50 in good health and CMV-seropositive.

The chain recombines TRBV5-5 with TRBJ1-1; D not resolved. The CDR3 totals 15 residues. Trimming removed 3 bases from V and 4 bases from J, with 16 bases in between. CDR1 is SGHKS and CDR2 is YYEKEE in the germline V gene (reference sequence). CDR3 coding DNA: TGTGCCAGCAGCTCCGAAGGAGGGAAGGTCACTGAAGCTTTCTTT. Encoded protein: CASSSEGGKVTEAFF.

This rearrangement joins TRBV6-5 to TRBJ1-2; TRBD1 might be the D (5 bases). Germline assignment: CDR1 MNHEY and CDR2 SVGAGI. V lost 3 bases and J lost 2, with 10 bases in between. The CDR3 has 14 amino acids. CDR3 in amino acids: CASSYNAGNYGYTF. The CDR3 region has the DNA TGTGCCAGCAGTTATAATGCAGGGAACTATGGCTACACCTTC.

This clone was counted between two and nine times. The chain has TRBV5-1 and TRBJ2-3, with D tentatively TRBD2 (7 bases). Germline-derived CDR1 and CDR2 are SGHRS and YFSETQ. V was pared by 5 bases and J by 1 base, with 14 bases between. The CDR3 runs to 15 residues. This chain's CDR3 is CASSPGAGGTDTQYF. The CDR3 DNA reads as TGCGCCAGCAGTCCAGGGGCGGGGGGCACAGATACGCAGTATTTT.

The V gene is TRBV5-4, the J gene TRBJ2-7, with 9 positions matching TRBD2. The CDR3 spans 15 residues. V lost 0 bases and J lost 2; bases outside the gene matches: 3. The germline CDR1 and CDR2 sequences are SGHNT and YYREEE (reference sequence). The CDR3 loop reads CASSLEGGGAYEQYF. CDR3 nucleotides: TGTGCCAGCAGCTTGGAGGGCGGGGGGGCCTACGAGCAGTACTTC.

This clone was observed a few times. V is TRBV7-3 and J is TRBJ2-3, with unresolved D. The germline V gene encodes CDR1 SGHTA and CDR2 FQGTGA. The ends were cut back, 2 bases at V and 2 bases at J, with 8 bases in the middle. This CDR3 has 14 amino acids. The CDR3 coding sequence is TGTGCCAGCAGCTTAGCGGCTATCACAGATACGCAGTATTTT. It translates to CASSLAAITDTQYF.

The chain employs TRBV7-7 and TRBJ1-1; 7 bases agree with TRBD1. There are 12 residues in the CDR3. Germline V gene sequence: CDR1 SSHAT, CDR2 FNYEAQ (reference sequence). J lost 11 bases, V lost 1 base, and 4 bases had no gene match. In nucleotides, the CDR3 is TGTGCCAGCAGCTTAGACAGGGGACAGGCTTTCTTT. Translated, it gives CASSLDRGQAFF.

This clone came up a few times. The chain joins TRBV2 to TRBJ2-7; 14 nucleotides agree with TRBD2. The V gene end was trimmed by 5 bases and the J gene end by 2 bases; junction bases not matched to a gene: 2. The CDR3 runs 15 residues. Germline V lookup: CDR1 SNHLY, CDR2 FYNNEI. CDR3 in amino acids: CASSRTSGGPYEQYF. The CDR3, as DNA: TGTGCCAGCAGTCGGACTAGCGGGGGGCCCTACGAGCAGTACTTC.

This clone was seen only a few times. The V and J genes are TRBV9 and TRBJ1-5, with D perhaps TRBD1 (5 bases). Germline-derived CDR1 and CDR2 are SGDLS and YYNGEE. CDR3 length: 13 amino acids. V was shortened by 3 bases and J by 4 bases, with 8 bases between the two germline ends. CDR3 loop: CASSGDSNQPQHF. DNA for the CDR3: TGTGCCAGCAGCGGAGACAGTAATCAGCCCCAGCATTTT.

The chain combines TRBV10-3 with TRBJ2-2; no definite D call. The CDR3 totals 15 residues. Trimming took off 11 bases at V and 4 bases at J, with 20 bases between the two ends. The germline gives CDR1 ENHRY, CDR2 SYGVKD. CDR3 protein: CAAKSSTEGTGELFF. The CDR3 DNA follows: TGTGCCGCGAAAAGCAGCACAGAAGGCACCGGGGAGCTGTTTTTT.

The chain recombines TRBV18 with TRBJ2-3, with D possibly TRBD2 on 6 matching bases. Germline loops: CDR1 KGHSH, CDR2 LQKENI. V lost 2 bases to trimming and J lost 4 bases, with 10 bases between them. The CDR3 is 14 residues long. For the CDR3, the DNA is TGTGCCAGCTCACCAGAACTAGCAGCAGATACGCAGTATTTT. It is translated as CASSPELAADTQYF.

CDR3 DNA: TGCGCCAGCAGCTTACAGGGAAGAGATTCACCCCTCCACTTT. Translating it yields CASSLQGRDSPLHF. This chain uses TRBV5-1 with TRBJ1-6; the D gene is possibly TRBD1 (6 bases). Trimming cost V 2 bases and J 8 bases, with 11 bases left between them. CDR1 and CDR2 (germline): SGHRS, YFSETQ. The CDR3 consists of 14 residues.

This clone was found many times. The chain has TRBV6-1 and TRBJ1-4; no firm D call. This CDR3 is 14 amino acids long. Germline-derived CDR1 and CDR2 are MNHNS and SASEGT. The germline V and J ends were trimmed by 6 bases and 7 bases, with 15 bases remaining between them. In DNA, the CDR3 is TGTGCCAGCAGCGCCTCGGGGATAGGTGAAAAACTGTTTTTT. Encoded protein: CASSASGIGEKLFF.

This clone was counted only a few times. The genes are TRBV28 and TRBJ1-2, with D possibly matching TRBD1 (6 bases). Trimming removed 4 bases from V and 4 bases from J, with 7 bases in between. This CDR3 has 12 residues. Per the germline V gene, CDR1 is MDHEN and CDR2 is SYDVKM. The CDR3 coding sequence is TGTGCCAGCAGTTCACAGGGCTATGGCTACACCTTC. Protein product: CASSSQGYGYTF.

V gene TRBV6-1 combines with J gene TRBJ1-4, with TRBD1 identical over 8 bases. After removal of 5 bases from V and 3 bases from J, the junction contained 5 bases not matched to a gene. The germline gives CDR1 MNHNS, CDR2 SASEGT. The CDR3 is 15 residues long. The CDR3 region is CASSSDRESNEKLFF. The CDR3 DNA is TGTGCCAGCAGTTCGGACAGGGAGTCTAATGAAAAACTGTTTTTT.

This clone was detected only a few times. The CDR3, as DNA: TGTGCCAGCAGTGAATTCATCTATGGCTACACCTTC. Its translation is CASSEFIYGYTF. The chain is built from TRBV6-1 and TRBJ1-2; D gene unclear. CDR3 length: 12 amino acids. The germline CDR1 and CDR2 sequences are MNHNS and SASEGT. V was shortened by 2 bases and J by 4 bases, with 5 bases between the two germline ends.

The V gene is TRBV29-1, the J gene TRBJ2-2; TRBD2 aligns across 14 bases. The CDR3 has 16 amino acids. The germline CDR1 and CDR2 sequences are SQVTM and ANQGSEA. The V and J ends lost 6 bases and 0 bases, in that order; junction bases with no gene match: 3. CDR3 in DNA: TGCAGCGTGGGGACTAGCGGGGGCGCGAACACCGGGGAGCTGTTTTTT. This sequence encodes CSVGTSGGANTGELFF.

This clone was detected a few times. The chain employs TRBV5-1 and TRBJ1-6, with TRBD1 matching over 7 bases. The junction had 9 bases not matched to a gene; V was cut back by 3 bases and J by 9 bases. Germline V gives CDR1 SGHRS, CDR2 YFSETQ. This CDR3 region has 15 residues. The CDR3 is CASSSGTAGVSPLHF. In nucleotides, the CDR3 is TGCGCCAGCAGCTCCGGGACAGCAGGCGTTTCACCCCTCCACTTT. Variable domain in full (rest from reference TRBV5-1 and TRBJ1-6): KAGVTQTPRYLIKTRGQQVTLSCSPISGHRSVSWYQQTPGQGLQFLFEYFSETQRNKGNFPGRFSGRQFSNSRSEMNVSTLELGDSALYLCASSSGTAGVSPLHFGNGTRLTVT.